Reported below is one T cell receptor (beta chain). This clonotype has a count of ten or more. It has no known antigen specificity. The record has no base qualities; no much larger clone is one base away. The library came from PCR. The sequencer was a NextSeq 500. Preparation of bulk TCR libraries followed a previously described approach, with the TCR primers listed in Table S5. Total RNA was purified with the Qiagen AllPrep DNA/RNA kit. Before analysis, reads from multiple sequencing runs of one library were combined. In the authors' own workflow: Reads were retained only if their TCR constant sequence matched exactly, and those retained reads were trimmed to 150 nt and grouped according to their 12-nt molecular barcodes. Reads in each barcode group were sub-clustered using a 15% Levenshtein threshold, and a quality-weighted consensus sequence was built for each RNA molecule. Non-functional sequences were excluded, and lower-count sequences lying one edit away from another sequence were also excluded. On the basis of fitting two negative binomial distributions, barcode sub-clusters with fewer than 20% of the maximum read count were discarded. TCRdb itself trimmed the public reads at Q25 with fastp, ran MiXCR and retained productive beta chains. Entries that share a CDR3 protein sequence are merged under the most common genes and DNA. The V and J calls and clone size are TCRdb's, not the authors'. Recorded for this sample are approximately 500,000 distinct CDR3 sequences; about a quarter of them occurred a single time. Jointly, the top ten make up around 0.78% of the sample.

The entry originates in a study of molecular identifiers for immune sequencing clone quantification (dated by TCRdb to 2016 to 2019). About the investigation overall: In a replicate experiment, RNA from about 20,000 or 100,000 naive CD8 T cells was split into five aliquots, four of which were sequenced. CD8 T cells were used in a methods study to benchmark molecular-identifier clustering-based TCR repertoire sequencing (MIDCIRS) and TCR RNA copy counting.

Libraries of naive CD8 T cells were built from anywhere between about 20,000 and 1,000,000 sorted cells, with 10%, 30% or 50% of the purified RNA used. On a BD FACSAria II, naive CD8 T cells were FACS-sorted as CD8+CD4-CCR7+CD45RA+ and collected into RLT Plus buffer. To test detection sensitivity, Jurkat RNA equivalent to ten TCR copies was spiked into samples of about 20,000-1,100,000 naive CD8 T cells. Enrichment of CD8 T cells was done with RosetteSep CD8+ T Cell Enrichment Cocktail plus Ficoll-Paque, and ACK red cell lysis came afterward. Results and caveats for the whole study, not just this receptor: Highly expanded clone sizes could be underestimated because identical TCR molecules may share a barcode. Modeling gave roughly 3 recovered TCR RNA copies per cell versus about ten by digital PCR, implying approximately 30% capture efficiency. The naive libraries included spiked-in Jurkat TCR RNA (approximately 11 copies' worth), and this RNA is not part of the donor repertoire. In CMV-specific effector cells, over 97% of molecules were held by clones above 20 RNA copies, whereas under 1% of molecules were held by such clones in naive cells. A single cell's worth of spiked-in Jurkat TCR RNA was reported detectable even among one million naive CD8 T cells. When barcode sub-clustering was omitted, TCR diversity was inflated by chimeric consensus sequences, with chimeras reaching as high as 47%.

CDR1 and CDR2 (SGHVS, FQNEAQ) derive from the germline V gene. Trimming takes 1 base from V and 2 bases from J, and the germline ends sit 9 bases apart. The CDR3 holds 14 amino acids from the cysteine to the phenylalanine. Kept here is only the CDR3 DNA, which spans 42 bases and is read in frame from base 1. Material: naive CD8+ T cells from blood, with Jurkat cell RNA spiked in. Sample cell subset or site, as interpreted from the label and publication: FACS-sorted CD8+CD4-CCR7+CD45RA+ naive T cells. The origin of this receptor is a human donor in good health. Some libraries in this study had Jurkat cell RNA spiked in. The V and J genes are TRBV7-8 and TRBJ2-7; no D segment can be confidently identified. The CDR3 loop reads CASSLVLVAYEQYF. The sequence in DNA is TGTGCCAGCAGCTTAGTGCTAGTTGCCTACGAGCAGTACTTC.